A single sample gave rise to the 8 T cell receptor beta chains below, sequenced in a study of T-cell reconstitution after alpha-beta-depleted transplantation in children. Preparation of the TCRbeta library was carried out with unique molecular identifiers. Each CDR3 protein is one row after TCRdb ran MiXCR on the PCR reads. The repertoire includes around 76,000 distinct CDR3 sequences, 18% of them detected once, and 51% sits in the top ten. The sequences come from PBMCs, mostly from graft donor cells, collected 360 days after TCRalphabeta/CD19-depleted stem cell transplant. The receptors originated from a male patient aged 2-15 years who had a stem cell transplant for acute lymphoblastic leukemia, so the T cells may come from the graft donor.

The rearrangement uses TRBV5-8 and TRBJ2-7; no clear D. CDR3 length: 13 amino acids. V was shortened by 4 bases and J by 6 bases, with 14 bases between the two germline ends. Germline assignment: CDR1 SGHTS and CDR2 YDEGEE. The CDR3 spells CASSLGLLCEQYF. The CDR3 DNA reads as TGTGCCAGCAGCCTCGGGCTACTCTGCGAGCAGTACTTC.

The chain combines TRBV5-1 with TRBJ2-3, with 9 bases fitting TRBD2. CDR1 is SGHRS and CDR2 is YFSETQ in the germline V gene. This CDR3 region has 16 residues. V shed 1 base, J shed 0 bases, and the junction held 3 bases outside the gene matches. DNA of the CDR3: TGCGCCAGCAGCTTGCTTAGCGGGAGTAGCACAGATACGCAGTATTTT. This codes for CASSLLSGSSTDTQYF.

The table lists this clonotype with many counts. The CDR3 DNA sequence: TGTGCCAGCAGTTACCTGACAGGGACCACAGATACGCAGTATTTT. This translates into CASSYLTGTTDTQYF. The chain recombines TRBV6-2 or TRBV6-3 with TRBJ2-3, with 7 nucleotides matching TRBD1. The V and J ends lost 2 bases and 2 bases, in that order; junction bases with no gene match: 4. CDR1 is MNHEY and CDR2 is SVGEGT in the germline V gene. The CDR3 extends over 15 amino acids.

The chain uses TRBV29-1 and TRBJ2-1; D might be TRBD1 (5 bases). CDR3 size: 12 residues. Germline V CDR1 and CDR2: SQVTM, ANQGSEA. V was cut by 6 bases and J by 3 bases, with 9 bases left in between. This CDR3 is CSVLDNYNEQFF. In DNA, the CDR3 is TGCAGCGTGCTGGACAACTACAATGAGCAGTTCTTC.

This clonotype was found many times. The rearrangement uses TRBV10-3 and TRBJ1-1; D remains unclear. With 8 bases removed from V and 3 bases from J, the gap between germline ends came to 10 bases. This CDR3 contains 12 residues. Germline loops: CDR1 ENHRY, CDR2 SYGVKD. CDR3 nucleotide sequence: TGTGCCATCCGCGGTAGATACACTGAAGCTTTCTTT. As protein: CAIRGRYTEAFF.

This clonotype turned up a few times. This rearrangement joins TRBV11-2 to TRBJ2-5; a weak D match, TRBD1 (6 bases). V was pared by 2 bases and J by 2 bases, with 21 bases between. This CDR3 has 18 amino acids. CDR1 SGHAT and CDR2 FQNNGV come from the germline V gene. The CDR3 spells CASSLPLRRQAKQETQYF. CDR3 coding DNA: TGTGCCAGCAGCTTACCCCTGCGACGACAGGCGAAACAAGAGACCCAGTACTTC.

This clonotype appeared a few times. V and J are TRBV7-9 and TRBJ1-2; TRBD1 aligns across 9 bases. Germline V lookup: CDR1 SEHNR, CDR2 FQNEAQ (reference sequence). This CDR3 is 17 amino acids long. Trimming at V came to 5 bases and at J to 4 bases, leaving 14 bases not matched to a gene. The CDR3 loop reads CASSQGTGIRLSYGYTF. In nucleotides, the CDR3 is TGTGCCAGCAGCCAAGGGACAGGGATTCGGCTGAGCTATGGCTACACCTTC.

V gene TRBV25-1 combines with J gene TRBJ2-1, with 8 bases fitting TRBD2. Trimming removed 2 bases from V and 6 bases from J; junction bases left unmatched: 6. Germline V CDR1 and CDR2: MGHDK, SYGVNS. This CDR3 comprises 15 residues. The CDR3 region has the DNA TGTGCCAGCAGTGAACCTGCAGGACTAGCCAATGAGCAGTTCTTC. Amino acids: CASSEPAGLANEQFF.